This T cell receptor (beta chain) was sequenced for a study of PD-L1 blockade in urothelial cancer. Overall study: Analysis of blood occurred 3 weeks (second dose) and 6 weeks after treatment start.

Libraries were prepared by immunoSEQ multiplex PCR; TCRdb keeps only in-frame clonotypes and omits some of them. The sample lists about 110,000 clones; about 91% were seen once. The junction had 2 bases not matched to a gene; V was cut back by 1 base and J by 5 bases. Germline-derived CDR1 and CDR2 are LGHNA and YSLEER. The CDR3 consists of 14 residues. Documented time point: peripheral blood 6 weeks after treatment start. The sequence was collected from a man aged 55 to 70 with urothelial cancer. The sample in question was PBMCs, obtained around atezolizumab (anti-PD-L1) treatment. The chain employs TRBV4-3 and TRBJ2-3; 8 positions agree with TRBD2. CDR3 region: CASSQGRGGDTQYF. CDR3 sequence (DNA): TGCGCCAGCAGCCAAGGCCGGGGGGGAGATACGCAGTATTTT.